The source of this TCR beta chain is a study of technical replicates of blood from a handful of donors. TCRdb's table, derived via immunoSEQ multiplex PCR, lists solely in-frame clones and lacks some. The sample lists 90,000 to 100,000 clones, just under 95% occurring once. CDR3 size: 15 residues. The V gene's germline CDR1 is MNHEY and CDR2 SMNVEV (reference sequence). Trimming at V came to 3 bases and at J to 1 base, leaving 0 bases not matched to a gene. The sequence was obtained from a human donor in good health. Sequenced sample: T cells isolated from PBMCs. The chain employs TRBV27 and TRBJ2-2; 9 bases line up with TRBD2. The CDR3 sequence: CASSLTSGNTGELFF. The CDR3 region has the DNA TGTGCCAGCAGTTTGACTAGCGGGAACACCGGGGAGCTGTTTTTT.